This is a list of T cell receptor beta chains from one sample in a study of T cell responses to AZD1222 COVID-19 vaccine. This table comes from immunoSEQ multiplex PCR, and its TCRdb copy is limited to in-frame clones, with some not included. The sample shows 70,000 to 85,000 clones, roughly 80% of them seen only once. The specimen was peripheral blood, collected on day 0 of AZD1222 vaccination. All receptors come from an adult in good health. Each CDR3 is given with its conserved first and last residue. The order of the fields is CDR3 protein, J gene, V gene.

CDR3aa: CASLKVGGSTDTQYF; j_gene: TRBJ2-3; v_gene: TRBV2
CDR3aa: CASGRTGELFF; j_gene: TRBJ2-2; v_gene: TRBV12-5
CDR3aa: CATSSGTSSYNEQFF; j_gene: TRBJ2-1; v_gene: TRBV24-1
CDR3aa: CASSPYGPYNEQFF; j_gene: TRBJ2-1; v_gene: TRBV7-2
CDR3aa: CASSLDWADTSSYEQYF; j_gene: TRBJ2-7; v_gene: TRBV11-2
CDR3aa: CASSLGPAEAFF; j_gene: TRBJ1-1; v_gene: TRBV5-6
CDR3aa: CASSTTSGSTDTQYF; j_gene: TRBJ2-3; v_gene: TRBV7-2
CDR3aa: CASSYQQAWDGYTF; j_gene: TRBJ1-2; v_gene: TRBV6-5
CDR3aa: CASSYSRGGDTEAFF; j_gene: TRBJ1-1; v_gene: TRBV6-5
CDR3aa: CASSPWSGQNNEQFF; j_gene: TRBJ2-1; v_gene: TRBV11-2
CDR3aa: CASSPPSSYNSPLHF; j_gene: TRBJ1-6; v_gene: TRBV28
CDR3aa: CSVSGTSEAETQYF; j_gene: TRBJ2-5; v_gene: TRBV29-1
CDR3aa: CASSPAGGYGYTF; j_gene: TRBJ1-2; v_gene: TRBV5-6
CDR3aa: CASGVGGISYEQYF; j_gene: TRBJ2-7; v_gene: TRBV2
CDR3aa: CATAVQGSETQYF; j_gene: TRBJ2-5; v_gene: TRBV10-3
CDR3aa: CASGLTSGGVETQYF; j_gene: TRBJ2-5; v_gene: TRBV27
CDR3aa: CASSGVGTSTDTQYF; j_gene: TRBJ2-3; v_gene: TRBV7-2
CDR3aa: CASSVAGTGNTEAFF; j_gene: TRBJ1-1; v_gene: TRBV5-1
CDR3aa: CASSHGTSVTDTQYF; j_gene: TRBJ2-3; v_gene: TRBV16
CDR3aa: CASSPRDRGFSYEQYF; j_gene: TRBJ2-7; v_gene: TRBV14